This T cell receptor beta chain was captured by sequencing in a study of Graves' ophthalmopathy and Graves' hyperthyroidism. Background on the study: If no ophthalmopathy appeared within 18 months of follow-up, hyperthyroidism was termed stable.

In regard to this clonotype: At one end, the junction sequence differs from germline, possibly due to a read error.

Amplification targeted the TCR beta CDR3 regions, with RNA transcripts as the source material. Second-round multiplex PCR came after a first-round RT-PCR that employed HTBI primers. TCRdb re-called the multiplex PCR reads with MiXCR, one entry per CDR3 protein. The repertoire holds approximately 1.2 million distinct CDR3 sequences, with 35% to 40% as singletons. CDR1 is WSHSY and CDR2 is SAAADI in the germline V gene. The CDR3 is made up of 17 amino acids. The chain is built from TRBV10-2 and TRBJ1-6; D may be TRBD1 (5 bases). The clonotype was recovered from an adult man with Graves' hyperthyroidism. The sequencing input was peripheral blood or thyroid tissue (not recorded which). CDR3 sequence reads: CASSYLKRGIRNSPLHF. The CDR3 bases are TGTGCCAGCAGTTACCTCAAGCGGGGGATCCGTAATTCACCCCTCCACTTT.